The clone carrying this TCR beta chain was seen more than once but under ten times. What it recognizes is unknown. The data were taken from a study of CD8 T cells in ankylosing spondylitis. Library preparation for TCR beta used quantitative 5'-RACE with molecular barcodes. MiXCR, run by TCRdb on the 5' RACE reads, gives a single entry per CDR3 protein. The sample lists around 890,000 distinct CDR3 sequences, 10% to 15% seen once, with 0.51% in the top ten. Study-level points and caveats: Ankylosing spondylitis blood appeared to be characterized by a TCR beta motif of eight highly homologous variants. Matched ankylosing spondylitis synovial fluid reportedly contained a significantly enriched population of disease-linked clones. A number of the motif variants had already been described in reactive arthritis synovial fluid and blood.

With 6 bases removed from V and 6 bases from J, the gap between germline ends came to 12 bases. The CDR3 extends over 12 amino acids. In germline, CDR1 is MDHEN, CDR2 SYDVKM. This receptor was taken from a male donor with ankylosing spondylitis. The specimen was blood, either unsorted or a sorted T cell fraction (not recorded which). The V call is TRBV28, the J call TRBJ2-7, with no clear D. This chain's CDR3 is CASRYRTFEQYF. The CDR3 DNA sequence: TGTGCCAGCAGGTACCGGACGTTCGAGCAGTACTTC.